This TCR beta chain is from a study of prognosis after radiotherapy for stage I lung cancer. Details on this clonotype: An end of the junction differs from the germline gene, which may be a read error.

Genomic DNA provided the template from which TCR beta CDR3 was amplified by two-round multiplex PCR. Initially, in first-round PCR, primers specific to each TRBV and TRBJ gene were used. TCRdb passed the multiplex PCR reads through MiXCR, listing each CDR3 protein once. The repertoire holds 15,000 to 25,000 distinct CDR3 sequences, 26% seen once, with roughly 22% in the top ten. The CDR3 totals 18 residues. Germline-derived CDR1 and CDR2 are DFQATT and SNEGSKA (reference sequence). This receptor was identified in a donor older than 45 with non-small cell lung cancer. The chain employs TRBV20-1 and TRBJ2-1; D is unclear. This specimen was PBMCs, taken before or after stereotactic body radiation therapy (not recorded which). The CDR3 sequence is CSARDRSIGSTSYNEQFF. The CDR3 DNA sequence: TGCAGTGCCAGAGATAGGTCTATCGGAAGTACCTCCTACAATGAGCAGTTCTTC.